This T cell receptor beta chain was retrieved from a study of T-cell memory formation after mild COVID-19. Study-level points and caveats: Contracting clones localized mainly to CM and EM when CD4+ and mainly to EMRA when CD8+. Some responding clones appeared in pre-infection memory, suggesting cross-reactive memory joined.

Germline lookup yields CDR1 DFQATT and CDR2 SNEGSKA (reference sequence). CDR3 length: 13 residues. V lost 8 bases, J lost 2 bases, and 16 bases lay in between. cDNA libraries for TCR alpha and TCR beta, carrying sample barcodes and UMIs, came from 5'RACE with constant-segment primers. Via MiXCR, TCRdb re-called the 5' RACE reads, giving one row per CDR3 protein. The data show about half a million distinct CDR3 sequences, with 15% to 20% seen just once and around 12% held by the top ten. For this clonotype: As yet, its antigen is unknown.

The receptor comes from an adult woman who had mild COVID-19 (a few samples of this study predate the infection). Cell type and time point are not known. Sample: PBMCs or a T cell subset sorted from them (not recorded which). This chain links TRBV20-1 with TRBJ2-7; D is possibly TRBD1 (6 bases). CDR3 DNA sequence: TGCAGTTTGTACAGGGCTGATACCTACGAGCAGTACTTC. This sequence encodes CSLYRADTYEQYF.